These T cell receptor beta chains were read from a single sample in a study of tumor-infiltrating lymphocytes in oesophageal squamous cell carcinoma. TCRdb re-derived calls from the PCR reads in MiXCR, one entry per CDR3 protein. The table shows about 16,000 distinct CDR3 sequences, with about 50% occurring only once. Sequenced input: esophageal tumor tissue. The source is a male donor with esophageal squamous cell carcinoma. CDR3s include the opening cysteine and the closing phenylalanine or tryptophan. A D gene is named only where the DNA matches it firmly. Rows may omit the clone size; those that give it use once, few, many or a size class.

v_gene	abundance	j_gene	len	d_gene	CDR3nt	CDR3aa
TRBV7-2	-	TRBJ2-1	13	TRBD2	TGTGCCAGCAGCACCGGACTAGACTATGAGCAGTTCTTC	CASSTGLDYEQFF
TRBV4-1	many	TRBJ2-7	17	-	TGCGCCAGCAGCCCCGCAATACAGGGAAAGGCCCCCTACGAGCAGTACTTC	CASSPAIQGKAPYEQYF
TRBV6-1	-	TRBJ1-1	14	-	TGTGCCAGCAGTTACGGAGGGGCTAACACTGAAGCTTTCTTT	CASSYGGANTEAFF
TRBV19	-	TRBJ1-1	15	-	TGTGCCAGTAGCCCACTAGCGGGCCTATCCTACGAGCAGTTCTTT	CASSPLAGLSYEQFF
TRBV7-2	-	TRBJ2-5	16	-	TGTGCCAGCAGCCCCACCCTTTTCCGGGGACGAGAGACCCAGTACTTC	CASSPTLFRGRETQYF
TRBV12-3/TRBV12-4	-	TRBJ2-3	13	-	TGTGCCAGCAGTTACGGGGGCACAGATACGCAGTATTTT	CASSYGGTDTQYF
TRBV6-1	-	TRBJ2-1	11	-	TGTGCCAGCAGTGAAGACAATGAGCAGTTCTTC	CASSEDNEQFF
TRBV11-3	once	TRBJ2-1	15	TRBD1	TGTGCCAGCAGCCCCCGGGACAGATCCTTCGGGGAGCAGTTCTTC	CASSPRDRSFGEQFF
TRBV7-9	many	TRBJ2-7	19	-	TGTGCCAGCAGCTTAGGGCGGGGGCACGTCGGGGGGATCTCCTACGAGCAGTACTTC	CASSLGRGHVGGISYEQYF
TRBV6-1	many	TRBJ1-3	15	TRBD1	TGTGCCAGCGGGGGACAGGCAGAAACTGGAAACACCATATATTTT	CASGGQAETGNTIYF
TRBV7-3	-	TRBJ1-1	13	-	TGTGCCAGCAGCTTTGGCTCTGAGACTGAAGCTTTCTTT	CASSFGSETEAFF
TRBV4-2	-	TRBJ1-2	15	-	TGTGCCAGCAGCCCCGCCCAAGGGCAGGTTCTCGGCTACACCTTC	CASSPAQGQVLGYTF
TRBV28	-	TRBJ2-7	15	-	TGTGCCAGCAGTACCGAGGGGCGGTGGGTCCGCGAGCAGTACTTC	CASSTEGRWVREQYF
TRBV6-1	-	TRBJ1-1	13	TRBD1	TGTGCCAGCAGTCGAGGGGGCCTCACTGAAGCTTTCTTT	CASSRGGLTEAFF
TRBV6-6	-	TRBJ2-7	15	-	TGTGCCAGCAGTTACGGAGTTAGCTCCTACAATGAGCAGTACTTC	CASSYGVSSYNEQYF
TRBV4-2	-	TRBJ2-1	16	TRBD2	TGTGCCAGCAGCCAAGTCACGGGCGCGGGGGGCGATGAGCAGTTCTTC	CASSQVTGAGGDEQFF
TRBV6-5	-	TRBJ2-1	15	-	TGTGCCAGCAGTCCCCAGGGGGGCTCCTACAATGAGCAGTTCTTC	CASSPQGGSYNEQFF
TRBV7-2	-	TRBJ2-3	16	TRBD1	TGTGCCAGCAGCTTAGCGGGGACAGGGGGCACAGATACGCAGTATTTT	CASSLAGTGGTDTQYF
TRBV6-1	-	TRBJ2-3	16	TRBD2	TGTGCCAGCAGGCGAAACCCCGGGACTAGTCTTTATACGCAGTATTTT	CASRRNPGTSLYTQYF
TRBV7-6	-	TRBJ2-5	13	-	TGTGCTAGCAGCCAAACCCCGAGAGAGACCCAGTACTTC	CASSQTPRETQYF
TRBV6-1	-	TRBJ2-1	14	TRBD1	TGTGCCAGCAGTGAAGGGACAGGGGGCAATGAGCAGTTCTTC	CASSEGTGGNEQFF
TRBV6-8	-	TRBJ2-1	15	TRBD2	TGTGCCAGCAGAGGACTAGTCCCTCTCTACAATGAGCAGTTCTTC	CASRGLVPLYNEQFF
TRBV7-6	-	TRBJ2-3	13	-	TGTGCCAGCAGCTTAGCGAGGGGAGATACGCAGTATTTT	CASSLARGDTQYF
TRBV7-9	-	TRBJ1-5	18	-	TGTGCCAGCAGCTTAGAGGGGGGTTTGGGGGCCGTCGATCAGCCCCAGCATTTT	CASSLEGGLGAVDQPQHF
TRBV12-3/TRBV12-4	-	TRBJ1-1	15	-	TGTGCCAGCAGTTTGGGTGACAGGCTGAACACTGAAGCTTTCTTT	CASSLGDRLNTEAFF
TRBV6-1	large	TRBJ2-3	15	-	TGTGCCAGCAGCACGACGGGTCGGAGATTGGCTACGCAGTATTTT	CASSTTGRRLATQYF
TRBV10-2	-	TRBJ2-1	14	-	TGCGCCAGCAGTCCGGAGAACCGCTACAATGAGCAGTTCTTC	CASSPENRYNEQFF
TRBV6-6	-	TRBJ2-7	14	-	TGTGCCAGCCTGAATTCGGGCCTGACCTACGAGCAGTACTTC	CASLNSGLTYEQYF
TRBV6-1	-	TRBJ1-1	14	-	TGTGCCAGCAGTGAAGGGACGTGGAACACTGAAGCTTTCTTT	CASSEGTWNTEAFF
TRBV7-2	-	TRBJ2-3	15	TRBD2	TGTGCCAGCAGCTTAGACGGGAGGGGGGTAGATACGCAGTATTTT	CASSLDGRGVDTQYF
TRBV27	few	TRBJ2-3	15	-	TGTGCCAGCAGTTTAATAGGGTTGGGCACAGATACGCAGTATTTT	CASSLIGLGTDTQYF
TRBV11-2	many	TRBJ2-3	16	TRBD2	TGTGCCAGCAGCCTTGCCTCAGCGGGGTCCACAGATACGCAGTATTTT	CASSLASAGSTDTQYF
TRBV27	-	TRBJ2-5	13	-	TGTGCCAGCAGTTTAGGTCGGGAAGAGACCCAGTACTTC	CASSLGREETQYF
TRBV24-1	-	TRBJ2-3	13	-	TGTGCCACCAGTGATACCGACACAGATACGCAGTATTTT	CATSDTDTDTQYF
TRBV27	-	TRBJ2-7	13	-	TGTGCCAGCAGTTTATTAGACGGTTCACCCCTCCACTTC	CASSLLDGSPLHF
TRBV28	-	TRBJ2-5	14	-	TGTGCCAGCAATCGGCTAGCGTCCCAAGAGACCCAGTACTTC	CASNRLASQETQYF
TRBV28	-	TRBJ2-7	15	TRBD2	TGTGCCAGCAGAAATAGCGGGCTACAAGGCTACGAGCAGTACTTC	CASRNSGLQGYEQYF
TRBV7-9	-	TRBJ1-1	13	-	TGTGCTAGCAGCTTAGGGGAGAACACTGAAGCTTTCTTT	CASSLGENTEAFF
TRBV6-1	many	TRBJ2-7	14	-	TGTGCCAGCACCGACGTTTCGGATCTCTACGAGCAGTACTTC	CASTDVSDLYEQYF
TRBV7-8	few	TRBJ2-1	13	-	TGTGCCAGCAGCTTAGACGCAAACAATGAGCAGTTCTTC	CASSLDANNEQFF